Included here is one T cell receptor (beta chain) sequence, with context. Antigen unknown. The data originate from a study of CD4+ T cells in melanoma. Study results and limitations: CD8+ T cell, macrophage and B cell function reportedly correlated with neoantigen-specific CD4+ T cells. In melanoma, neoantigen-specific CD4+ T cells reportedly differed in differentiation state.

Data came from immunoSEQ multiplex PCR; TCRdb stores just in-frame clones and leaves some out. The sample includes over 100,000 clones, about nine tenths of them seen just once. The V segment lost 2 bases and the J segment 8 bases; nucleotides outside the gene matches: 5. CDR3 length: 14 amino acids. Germline V gene lookup returns CDR1 ENHRY and CDR2 SYGVKD. The sample taken for sequencing was peripheral blood. The genes are TRBV10-3 and TRBJ2-1, with 8 bases fitting TRBD2. The origin of this receptor is a human donor with melanoma. CDR3 bases: TGTGCCATCAGTGAGCAGCGGGAGTGGGATGAGCAGTTCTTC. The encoded protein is CAISEQREWDEQFF.